These T cell receptor beta chains were read from a single sample in a study of OX40 agonist ivuxolimab in advanced cancers. Measured with immunoSEQ multiplex PCR; TCRdb has only the in-frame clones, and not every one. The sample carries some 100,000 clones, less than 95% recorded once. The source material was CD4+ or CD8+ T cells sorted from blood, sampled in a trial of the OX40 agonist ivuxolimab. These TCRs come from an adult with an advanced solid tumor such as melanoma, head and neck, liver or kidney cancer. CDR3s include the opening cysteine and the closing phenylalanine or tryptophan. The listing skips clone size in some rows; elsewhere it reads once, few, many or a size class.

v_call clone_size cdr3_aa
TRBV5-1 . CASSPGGLAGVEQYF
TRBV5-6 . CASSLLALRTDTQYF
TRBV5-4 . CASSLRQSTDTQYF
TRBV10-3 . CAISESIGKSSYEQYF
TRBV7-2 . CASSSSIDNEQFF
TRBV7-3 once CASSVTGTSGREGGNEQFF
TRBV5-8 . CASSSPGGSANEKLFF
TRBV2 . CATAENNSPLHF
TRBV7-2 once CASSRDSGVGTVEQFF
TRBV6-5 once CASRRTSGSYEQYF
TRBV7-2 . CASSLVLWGGGETQYF
TRBV7-9 . CASSSLGGYTF
TRBV5-1 . CASSFLLAGGTGELFF
TRBV11-2 . CASSQNNEQFF
TRBV5-4 . CASSLEEADTQYF
TRBV4-2 . CASSQDKISAETQYF
TRBV7-8 . CASSLARFQGAVTQYF
TRBV5-6 . CASSYSAEAFF
TRBV7-3 . CASSLNTGRNNEQFF
TRBV5-1 . CASSVGQGVYEQYF
TRBV6-5 . CASSFRGPYEQYF
TRBV5-4 . CASSLDGVGETQYF
TRBV6-1 . CASSEGPPGGGQETQYF
TRBV15 . CATSRGGSTQETQYF
TRBV7-9 . CASSLVGLAGGRQFF
TRBV4-3 . CASSLQQFPGTDTQYF
TRBV6-1 . CASSEAQGRAFF
TRBV19 . CASSIGPGGMTFEQFF
TRBV5-4 . CASSGGTSGDTQYF
TRBV5-5 . CASSLAAVAGAQNIQYF
TRBV5-1 . CASSLVSGQSEAFF
TRBV6-5 . CASSLAEGSYEQYF
TRBV7-2 once CASSSSYQETQYF
TRBV10-3 . CATTKDTSGGKYNEQFF
TRBV6-1 many CASSGQGGQETQYF
TRBV2 few CASSRDRTSPGNTIYF
TRBV7-2 . CASSQTRLSYNEQFF